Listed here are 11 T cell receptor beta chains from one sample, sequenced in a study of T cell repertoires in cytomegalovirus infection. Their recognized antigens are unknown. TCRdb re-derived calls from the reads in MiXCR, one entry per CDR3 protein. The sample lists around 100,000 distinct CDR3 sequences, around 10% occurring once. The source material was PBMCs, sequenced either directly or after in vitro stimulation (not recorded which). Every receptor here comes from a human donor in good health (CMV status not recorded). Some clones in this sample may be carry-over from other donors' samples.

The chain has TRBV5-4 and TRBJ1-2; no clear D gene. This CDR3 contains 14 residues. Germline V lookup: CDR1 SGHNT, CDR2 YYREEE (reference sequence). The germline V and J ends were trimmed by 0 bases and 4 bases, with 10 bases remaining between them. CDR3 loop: CASSLGLRFYGYTF. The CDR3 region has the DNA TGTGCCAGCAGCTTGGGTCTTCGGTTCTATGGCTACACCTTC.

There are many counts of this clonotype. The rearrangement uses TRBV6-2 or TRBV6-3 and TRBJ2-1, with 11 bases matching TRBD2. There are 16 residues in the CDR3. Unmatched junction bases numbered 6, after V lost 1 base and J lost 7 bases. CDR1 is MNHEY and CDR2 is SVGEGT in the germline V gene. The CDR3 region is CASSYLTGTSGNEQFF. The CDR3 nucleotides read TGTGCCAGCAGTTACTTAACCGGGACTAGCGGTAATGAGCAGTTCTTC.

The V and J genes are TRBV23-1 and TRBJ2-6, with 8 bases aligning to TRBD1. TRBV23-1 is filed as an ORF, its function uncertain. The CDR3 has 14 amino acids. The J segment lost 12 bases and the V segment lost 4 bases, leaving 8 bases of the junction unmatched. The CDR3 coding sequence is TGCGCCAGCAGTCGATTGGACAGGGTACGCGTCCTGACTTTC. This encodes CASSRLDRVRVLTF.

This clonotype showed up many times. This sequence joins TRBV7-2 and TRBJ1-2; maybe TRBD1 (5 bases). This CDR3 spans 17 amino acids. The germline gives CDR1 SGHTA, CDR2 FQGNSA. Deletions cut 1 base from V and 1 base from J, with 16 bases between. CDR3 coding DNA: TGTGCCAGCAGCTTAGAAGGTGGTGGGGACCTTAACTATGGCTACACCTTC. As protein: CASSLEGGGDLNYGYTF.

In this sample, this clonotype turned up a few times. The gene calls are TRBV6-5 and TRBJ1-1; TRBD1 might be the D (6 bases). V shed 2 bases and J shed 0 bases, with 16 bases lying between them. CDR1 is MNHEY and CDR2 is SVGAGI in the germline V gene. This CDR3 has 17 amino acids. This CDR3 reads CASSYGGWGPLNTEAFF. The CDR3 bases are TGTGCCAGCAGTTACGGCGGGTGGGGGCCTCTGAACACTGAAGCTTTCTTT.

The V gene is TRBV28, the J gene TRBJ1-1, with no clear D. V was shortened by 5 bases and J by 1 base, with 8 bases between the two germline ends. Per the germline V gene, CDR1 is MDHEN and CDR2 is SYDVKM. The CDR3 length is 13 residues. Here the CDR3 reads CASSQPPNTEAFF. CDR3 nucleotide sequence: TGTGCCAGCAGTCAACCACCGAACACTGAAGCTTTCTTT.

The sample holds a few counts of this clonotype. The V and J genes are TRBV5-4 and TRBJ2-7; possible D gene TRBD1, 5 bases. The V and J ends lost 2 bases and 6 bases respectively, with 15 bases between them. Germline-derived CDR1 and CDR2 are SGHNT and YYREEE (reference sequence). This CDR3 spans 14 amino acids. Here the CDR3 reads CASSFDQGQSEQYF. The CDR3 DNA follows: TGTGCCAGCAGCTTCGATCAGGGCCAATCCGAGCAGTACTTC.

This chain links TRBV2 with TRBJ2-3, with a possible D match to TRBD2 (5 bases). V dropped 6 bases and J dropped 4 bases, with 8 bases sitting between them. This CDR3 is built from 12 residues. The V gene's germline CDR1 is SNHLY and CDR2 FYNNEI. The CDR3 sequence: CASRAEADTQYF. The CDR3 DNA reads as TGTGCCAGCAGGGCGGAGGCAGATACGCAGTATTTT. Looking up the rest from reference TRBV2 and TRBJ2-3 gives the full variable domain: EPEVTQTPSHQVTQMGQEVILRCVPISNHLYFYWYRQILGQKVEFLVSFYNNEISEKSEIFDDQFSVERPDGSNFTLKIRSTKLEDSAMYFCASRAEADTQYFGPGTRLTVL.

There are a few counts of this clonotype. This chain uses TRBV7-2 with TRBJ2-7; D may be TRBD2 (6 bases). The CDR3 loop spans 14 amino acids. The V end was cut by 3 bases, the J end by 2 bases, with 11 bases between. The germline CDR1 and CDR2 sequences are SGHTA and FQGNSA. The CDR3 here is CASSFSGATYEQYF. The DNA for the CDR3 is TGTGCCAGCAGCTTTTCGGGAGCAACCTACGAGCAGTACTTC.

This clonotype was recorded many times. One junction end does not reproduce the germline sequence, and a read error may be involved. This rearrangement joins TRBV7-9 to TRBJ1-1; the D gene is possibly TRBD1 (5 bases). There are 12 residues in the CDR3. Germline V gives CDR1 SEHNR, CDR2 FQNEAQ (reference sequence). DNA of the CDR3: TGTGCCAGCAGCTTATCGGACACTCAAGCTTTCTTT. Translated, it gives CASSLSDTQAFF.

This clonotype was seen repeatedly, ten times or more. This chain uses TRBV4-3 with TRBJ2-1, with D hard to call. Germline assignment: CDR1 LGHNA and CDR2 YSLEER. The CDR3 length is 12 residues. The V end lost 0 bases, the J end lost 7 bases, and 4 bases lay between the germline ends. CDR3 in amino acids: CASSQEGNEQFF. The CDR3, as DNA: TGCGCCAGCAGCCAAGAAGGGAATGAGCAGTTCTTC.